The clone carrying this T cell receptor (beta chain) was observed a few times. This specimen belongs to a study of blood T cell repertoires in COVID-19. Study as a whole: Acute and convalescent COVID-19 specimens originated in the United States, Italy and Spain. PBMCs, B-cell-depleted T cells, or T cells provided the cDNA or gDNA that made up the material.

As processed by the authors: Reference gene primer amplification yielded estimated nucleated cell counts. Method: immunoSEQ multiplex PCR; TCRdb's copy keeps in-frame clones and lacks some. That table gives V, J and clone size, and the DNA gave D and trimming. The sample records some 150,000 clones, 70% to 85% being singletons. This TCR came from a woman aged 45-60 years with acute or convalescent COVID-19. The sample taken for sequencing was peripheral blood.

As DNA, the CDR3 is TGTGCCAGCAGCGCGCGGGCGGCGGGGGGTGTGGCAGATACGCAGTATTTT. This translates into CASSARAAGGVADTQYF. J is TRBJ2-3 and V is TRBV2; 8 bases match TRBD2. Germline-derived CDR1 and CDR2 are SNHLY and FYNNEI. This CDR3 comprises 17 residues. V lost 6 bases to trimming and J lost 4 bases; unmatched junction nucleotides: 15.